These 20 T cell receptor beta chains share one sample of origin, sequenced in a study of lung T cells in sarcoidosis with Löfgren's syndrome (dated by TCRdb to between 2016 and 2019). TCRdb lists the instrument as Illumina MiSeq. TCRdb applied fastp at Q25 and MiXCR to the public reads, then kept only in-frame beta chains. Merged by CDR3 protein, the rows form single entries marked with the most common genes and DNA. This sample comprises 55,000 to 80,000 distinct CDR3 sequences, approximately 22% of them detected only once. Approximately 2.1% of the sample is taken by the ten largest. Sequenced input: CD4+ T cells from PBMCs. The receptors shown here come from a human donor with sarcoidosis (Löfgren's syndrome or another form), or a control subject (not recorded which).

This clonotype showed up many times. This chain links TRBV5-1 with TRBJ1-6; 7 bases match TRBD1. CDR3 length: 14 amino acids. The germline gives CDR1 SGHRS, CDR2 YFSETQ. Germline trimming cut 5 bases from V and 12 bases from J; bases unmatched to any gene: 11. The DNA of the CDR3 is TGCGCCAGCAGTTCCGGGACAGCAGTCCGACCCCTCCACTTT. It specifies CASSSGTAVRPLHF.

Only a few counts were recorded for this clonotype. The chain employs TRBV7-9 and TRBJ2-3; possible D gene TRBD1, 5 bases. The germline gives CDR1 SEHNR, CDR2 FQNEAQ (reference sequence). Between the trimmed V and J ends, which lost 5 bases and 5 bases, there was a span of 11 bases. There are 13 residues in the CDR3. The CDR3 bases are TGTGCCAGCAGCCGTCGCAGGGAAGATACGCAGTATTTT. Encoded protein: CASSRRREDTQYF.

This clonotype has ten or more counts. In DNA, the CDR3 is TGCAGTGCCGAGACAGATACCTACGAGCAGTACGTC. Translation: CSAETDTYEQYV. The rearrangement links TRBV20-1 to TRBJ2-7; D possibly corresponds to TRBD1 (5 bases). The CDR3 is made up of 12 amino acids. Germline lookup yields CDR1 DFQATT and CDR2 SNEGSKA (reference sequence). Between the trimmed V and J ends, which lost 6 bases and 2 bases, there was a span of 11 bases.

This clonotype was counted at least ten times. This sequence joins TRBV4-1 and TRBJ1-4; TRBD1 matches 7 bases. This CDR3 contains 14 residues. Unmatched junction bases numbered 10, after V lost 7 bases and J lost 8 bases. The germline V gene has CDR1 MGHRA and CDR2 YSYEKL. CDR3 in amino acids: CASIPDRVPEKLFF. Here the CDR3 DNA reads TGCGCCAGCATCCCCGACAGGGTCCCGGAAAAACTGTTTTTT.

This clonotype was seen ten or more times. The V and J genes are TRBV6-6 and TRBJ2-1, with a possible D match to TRBD2 (6 bases). The CDR3 contains 18 residues. V lost 2 bases, J lost 1 base, and 18 bases lay in between. From germline, CDR1 is MNHNY and CDR2 SVGAGI (reference sequence). CDR3 amino acids: CASSYPSMGGDSYNEQFF. DNA for the CDR3: TGTGCCAGCAGTTACCCCTCGATGGGCGGGGATTCCTACAATGAGCAGTTCTTC.

There are many counts of this clonotype. The chain couples TRBV28 to TRBJ2-3, with 11 bases aligning to TRBD2. V was pared by 8 bases and J by 6 bases, with 7 bases of the junction left unmatched. This CDR3 is built from 14 residues. Germline V lookup: CDR1 MDHEN, CDR2 SYDVKM. The DNA for the CDR3 is TGTGCCAGCGGGTTAGCGGGAGGGCCGGATACGCAGTATTTT. Residues: CASGLAGGPDTQYF.

As concerns this clonotype: This may stem from a read error, because a much larger clone lies one nucleotide away. The chain links TRBV28 to TRBJ2-1; 11 nucleotides agree with TRBD2. Germline assignment: CDR1 MDHEN and CDR2 SYDVKM. The CDR3 totals 15 residues. CDR3 nucleotide sequence: TGTGCCAGCAGTTTTTGGACTAGCGGGTACAATGAGCGGTTCTTC. It encodes CASSFWTSGYNERFF. Variable domain in full (rest from reference TRBV28 and TRBJ2-1): DVKVTQSSRYLVKRTGEKVFLECVQDMDHENMFWYRQDPGLGLRLIYFSYDVKMKEKGDIPEGYSVSREKKERFSLILESASTNQTSMYLCASSFWTSGYNERFFGPGTRLTVL.

At least ten counts were recorded for this clonotype. This chain links TRBV28 with TRBJ1-4; D unclear. The CDR3 is made up of 12 amino acids. The V and J ends lost 6 bases and 3 bases respectively, with 5 bases between them. Germline lookup yields CDR1 MDHEN and CDR2 SYDVKM. CDR3 sequence reads: CASSSPNEKLFF. The CDR3, as DNA: TGTGCCAGCAGCTCCCCTAATGAAAAACTGTTTTTT. The complete variable domain, with remaining parts taken from reference TRBV28 and TRBJ1-4, reads DVKVTQSSRYLVKRTGEKVFLECVQDMDHENMFWYRQDPGLGLRLIYFSYDVKMKEKGDIPEGYSVSREKKERFSLILESASTNQTSMYLCASSSPNEKLFFGSGTQLSVL.

This clonotype was counted between two and nine times. This chain's CDR3 is CASSRTENSGANVLTF. CDR3 DNA sequence: TGCGCCAGCAGCCGGACGGAAAACTCTGGGGCCAACGTCCTGACTTTC. This chain joins TRBV5-1 and TRBJ2-6; no clear D gene. Trimming took 4 bases from V and 0 from J, leaving 11 bases between them. Per germline, CDR1 SGHRS and CDR2 YFSETQ. This CDR3 has 16 residues.

This chain uses TRBV7-8 with TRBJ1-3; the D gene is possibly TRBD1 (5 bases). Germline assignment: CDR1 SGHVS and CDR2 FQNEAQ. This CDR3 region has 15 residues. V lost 5 bases, J lost 2 bases, and 13 bases lay in between. The CDR3 DNA follows: TGTGCCAGCAGCCCCCGGACACTCCCTGGAAACACCATATATTTT. Protein product: CASSPRTLPGNTIYF.

The table lists this clonotype with many counts. V usage is TRBV6-2 or TRBV6-3 and J usage is TRBJ2-7; D is perhaps TRBD1 (5 bases). Trimming took off 8 bases at V and 0 bases at J, with 11 bases between the two ends. The CDR3 runs to 13 residues. The germline gives CDR1 MNHEY, CDR2 SVGEGT. The CDR3 region has the DNA TGTGCCAGCCGACAGAGCAGCTCCTACGAGCAGTACTTC. This translates into CASRQSSSYEQYF.

This clonotype was found many times. The chain combines TRBV20-1 with TRBJ2-7, with D perhaps assigned TRBD1 or TRBD2 (5 bases each). CDR3 length: 15 amino acids. Trimming stripped 4 bases from V and 4 bases from J, with 20 bases between. Per germline, CDR1 DFQATT and CDR2 SNEGSKA (reference sequence). The CDR3 spells CSAIPDTMGVYEQYV. CDR3 nucleotides: TGCAGTGCTATACCGGACACAATGGGGGTATACGAGCAGTACGTC.

This clonotype has a single count. An end of the junction does not agree with germline; a read error may underlie this. The chain carries TRBV4-2 and TRBJ1-1; D not certain. This CDR3 is built from 17 residues. Germline V gives CDR1 LGHNA, CDR2 YNFKEQ. CDR3 region: CVSSQDLPAGLNTEAFF. The CDR3 DNA reads TGTGTCAGCAGCCAAGATCTGCCGGCAGGCTTGAACACTGAAGCTTTCTTT.

This clonotype was observed many times. As DNA, the CDR3 is TGCAGTGCTAGAGAGAGGTCCCGACTTATGAACACTGAAGCTTTCTTT. Translating it yields CSARERSRLMNTEAFF. The chain carries TRBV20-1 and TRBJ1-1; no clear D gene. The CDR3 is made up of 16 amino acids. The germline gives CDR1 DFQATT, CDR2 SNEGSKA (reference sequence). V lost 0 bases, J lost 0 bases, and 14 bases lay in between.

The V and J genes are TRBV18 and TRBJ1-5, with D unclear. V was shortened by 3 bases and J by 3 bases, with 9 bases between the two germline ends. Germline CDR1 reads KGHSH; CDR2 reads LQKENI. The CDR3 length is 14 residues. CDR3 DNA sequence: TGTGCCAGCTCACCGTACAGATACAATCAGCCCCAGCATTTT. It is translated as CASSPYRYNQPQHF.

With regard to this clonotype: Mismatch with germline at one junction end may stem from a read error. V and J are TRBV10-3 and TRBJ2-6; a possible D gene is TRBD1 (5 bases). The length of the CDR3 is 16 residues. Per germline, CDR1 ENHRY and CDR2 SYGVKD. The CDR3, as DNA: TGTGCCATCAGTGAGTCGGTGAGCTCTGGGGCCAACTTCCTGACTTTC. This gives the protein CAISESVSSGANFLTF.

Only a few counts were recorded for this clonotype. V usage is TRBV10-3 and J usage is TRBJ2-3; 8 nucleotides agree with TRBD2. The germline V gene encodes CDR1 ENHRY and CDR2 SYGVKD. The CDR3 consists of 17 residues. The junction had 6 bases not matched to a gene; V was cut back by 0 bases and J by 1 base. In nucleotides, the CDR3 is TGTGCCATCAGTGAGTCTCAAGCGGGAGCCGGCACAGATACGCAGTATTTT. Its translation is CAISESQAGAGTDTQYF.

This clonotype came up a few times. The gene calls are TRBV18 and TRBJ2-3; D may be TRBD1 (6 bases). V shed 2 bases and J shed 2 bases, with 8 bases lying between them. CDR3 length: 14 residues. From germline, CDR1 is KGHSH and CDR2 LQKENI. In nucleotides, the CDR3 is TGTGCCAGCTCACCAGGACAGTTCACAGATACGCAGTATTTT. This sequence encodes CASSPGQFTDTQYF.

This clonotype was counted only a few times. The CDR3 here is CASSPSMGGLAQHF. CDR3 DNA: TGTGCCAGCTCACCGAGCATGGGTGGTTTGGCCCAGCATTTT. V gene TRBV18 combines with J gene TRBJ1-5; D ambiguous. This CDR3 is 14 amino acids long. Looked up from germline, CDR1 is KGHSH and CDR2 is LQKENI. V gave up 3 bases and J gave up 11 bases, with 17 bases separating them.

The chain couples TRBV10-3 to TRBJ2-1; 8 bases are a match to TRBD1. This CDR3 is 15 amino acids long. The germline V gene has CDR1 ENHRY and CDR2 SYGVKD. Unmatched junction bases numbered 9, after V lost 5 bases and J lost 6 bases. CDR3 region: CAISKTGDTSNEQFF. DNA for the CDR3: TGTGCCATCAGTAAGACAGGGGACACCTCCAATGAGCAGTTCTTC.